The 24 T cell receptor beta chains in this list originate from one sample, sequenced in a study of blood T cell repertoires in COVID-19. This table comes from immunoSEQ multiplex PCR, and its TCRdb copy is limited to in-frame clones, with some not included. Among under 85,000 clones listed, around 86% were seen once. What was sequenced was peripheral blood. The receptors were gathered from a man aged 40-49 years with COVID-19, enrolled during active disease.

The chain combines TRBV18 with TRBJ2-2, with 8 bases matching TRBD1. The germline V gene encodes CDR1 KGHSH and CDR2 LQKENI. The CDR3 has 15 amino acids. V was clipped by 3 bases and J by 7 bases; unmatched bases: 7. The CDR3 reads CASSPLRGQGGELFF. The CDR3 DNA follows: TGTGCCAGCTCACCCCTCAGGGGGCAAGGCGGGGAGCTGTTTTTT.

This sequence joins TRBV6-1 and TRBJ1-5, with TRBD1 as a possible D gene (5 bases). V lost 0 bases to trimming and J lost 7 bases, with 16 bases between them. Germline lookup yields CDR1 MNHNS and CDR2 SASEGT. This CDR3 has 16 residues. In DNA form, the CDR3 reads TGTGCCAGCAGTGAAGCGCAGGTCAGGGCCCGACAGCCCCAGCATTTT. This encodes CASSEAQVRARQPQHF.

V usage is TRBV5-6 and J usage is TRBJ1-3; no clear D gene. CDR1 is SGHDT, CDR2 YYEEEE, per germline. This CDR3 spans 15 amino acids. The ends were cut back, 0 bases at V and 0 bases at J, with 7 bases in the middle. CDR3 nucleotide sequence: TGTGCCAGCAGCTTGGTCGGGAGCTCTGGAAACACCATATATTTT. This codes for CASSLVGSSGNTIYF.

This sequence joins TRBV10-3 and TRBJ1-1; perhaps TRBD1 as D (6 bases). The CDR3 extends over 13 amino acids. Trimming took off 2 bases at V and 6 bases at J, with 10 bases between the two ends. CDR1 and CDR2 from the germline V gene are ENHRY and SYGVKD. The CDR3 here is CAISELQGPEAFF. CDR3 in DNA: TGTGCCATCAGTGAGCTACAGGGTCCTGAAGCTTTCTTT.

The rearrangement links TRBV5-1 to TRBJ2-1, with TRBD2 identical over 7 bases. The germline V gene encodes CDR1 SGHRS and CDR2 YFSETQ. The J segment lost 8 bases and the V segment lost 2 bases, leaving 7 bases of the junction unmatched. This CDR3 has 14 amino acids. The CDR3 DNA reads as TGCGCCAGCAGCTTAGGGACTAATTCGGATGAGCAGTTCTTC. Its translation: CASSLGTNSDEQFF.

This chain uses TRBV14 with TRBJ1-1; D is uncertain. Per the germline V gene, CDR1 is SGHDN and CDR2 is FVKESK. This CDR3 contains 13 residues. V was shortened by 2 bases and J by 1 base, with 5 bases between the two germline ends. The CDR3 protein is CASSQLRNTEAFF. The CDR3 nucleotides read TGTGCCAGCAGCCAACTCAGGAACACTGAAGCTTTCTTT. The complete variable domain, with remaining parts taken from reference TRBV14 and TRBJ1-1, reads EAGVTQFPSHSVIEKGQTVTLRCDPISGHDNLYWYRRVMGKEIKFLLHFVKESKQDESGMPNNRFLAERTGGTYSTLKVQPAELEDSGVYFCASSQLRNTEAFFGQGTRLTVV.

The V call is TRBV28, the J call TRBJ1-2; D may be TRBD1 (6 bases). The CDR3 covers 15 residues. With 6 bases removed from V and 6 bases from J, the gap between germline ends came to 20 bases. The V gene's germline CDR1 is MDHEN and CDR2 SYDVKM. For the CDR3, the DNA is TGTGCCAGCAGCAAAATCTCCAGGGGATTTCATGGCTACACCTTC. Its protein is CASSKISRGFHGYTF.

This rearrangement joins TRBV2 to TRBJ1-5; D might be TRBD1 (5 bases). The ends were cut back, 3 bases at V and 6 bases at J, with 12 bases in the middle. Germline loops: CDR1 SNHLY, CDR2 FYNNEI. This CDR3 region has 14 residues. Here the CDR3 DNA reads TGTGCCAGCAGTGATTCCGGGGGAGGTCAGCCCCAGCATTTT. It encodes CASSDSGGGQPQHF.

The CDR3 reads CASSLKTGGGTEAFF. CDR3 DNA: TGTGCCAGCAGCCTTAAAACAGGGGGCGGCACTGAAGCTTTCTTT. This chain joins TRBV13 and TRBJ1-1, with 9 bases that match TRBD1. The CDR3 length is 15 residues. CDR1 is PRHDT and CDR2 is FYEKMQ in the germline V gene (reference sequence). Unmatched junction bases numbered 8, after V lost 5 bases and J lost 4 bases.

This clone was seen a single time. This rearrangement joins TRBV21-1 to TRBJ1-1. TRBV21-1 is designated a pseudogene. This CDR3 is built from 14 residues. In DNA form, the CDR3 reads TGTGCCAGCAGCCAAGGGAGCATGAACACTGAAGCTTTCTTT. As protein: CASSQGSMNTEAFF.

The chain combines TRBV9 with TRBJ2-3, with 8 bases aligning to TRBD1. Germline V gene sequence: CDR1 SGDLS, CDR2 YYNGEE. The CDR3 has 15 amino acids. Losses at the gene ends were 3 bases for V and 1 base for J; bases not matched to a gene: 4. CDR3 sequence (DNA): TGTGCCAGCAGCGCGCAGGGGGCCGGCACAGATACGCAGTATTTT. Translated: CASSAQGAGTDTQYF.

This clone showed up just a few times. J is TRBJ2-2 and V is TRBV13, with D unclear. The CDR3 extends over 15 amino acids. Trimming pared 0 bases from V and 7 bases from J, leaving 12 bases between. The germline CDR1 and CDR2 sequences are PRHDT and FYEKMQ (reference sequence). CDR3 sequence: CASSLGVSRYGELFF. CDR3 DNA sequence: TGTGCCAGCAGCTTAGGCGTTTCGCGGTACGGGGAGCTGTTTTTT.

This chain joins TRBV5-1 and TRBJ2-3; 7 positions match TRBD2. V gave up 4 bases and J gave up 2 bases; unmatched junction bases: 10. The germline V gene encodes CDR1 SGHRS and CDR2 YFSETQ. The CDR3 extends over 16 amino acids. The CDR3 nucleotides are TGCGCCAGCAGCACGGGCGCTAGCGGTTACACAGATACGCAGTATTTT. It specifies CASSTGASGYTDTQYF.

The chain carries TRBV30 and TRBJ1-6; TRBD1 aligns across 9 bases. This CDR3 is 14 amino acids long. Germline CDR1 reads GTSNPN; CDR2 reads SVGIG (reference sequence). V gave up 7 bases and J gave up 9 bases; unmatched junction bases: 10. This CDR3 is CASHTGTGISPLHF. In DNA, the CDR3 is TGTGCCTCACATACCGGGACAGGGATTTCACCCCTCCACTTT.

The chain employs TRBV19 and TRBJ1-5, with 9 positions matching TRBD1. Germline CDR1 and CDR2: LNHDA and SQIVND (reference sequence). CDR3 size: 15 residues. The V gene end was trimmed by 7 bases and the J gene end by 4 bases; junction bases not matched to a gene: 8. The CDR3 protein is CASNAQGASNQPQHF. In DNA form, the CDR3 reads TGTGCCAGTAACGCACAGGGGGCAAGTAATCAGCCCCAGCATTTT.

The chain links TRBV6-6 to TRBJ2-5; TRBD1 agrees at 11 bases. The CDR3 extends over 16 amino acids. V was clipped by 0 bases and J by 5 bases; unmatched bases: 5. CDR1 MNHNY and CDR2 SVGAGI come from the germline V gene (reference sequence). CDR3 region: CASSYSGQGAWETQYF. The CDR3 bases are TGTGCCAGCAGTTACTCCGGACAGGGGGCATGGGAGACCCAGTACTTC.

CDR3 coding DNA: TGTGCCAGCAGCCGAGACAGGGTGGGGAACACTGAAGCTTTCTTT. This gives the protein CASSRDRVGNTEAFF. The rearrangement joins TRBV6-5 to TRBJ1-1; 7 positions match TRBD1. From germline, CDR1 is MNHEY and CDR2 SVGAGI. CDR3 length: 15 residues. After removal of 6 bases from V and 1 base from J, the junction contained 8 bases not matched to a gene.

The CDR3, as DNA: TGTGCCAGCAGCCTCCCCCTAGCGGGGGGGCAGGCAGATACGCAGTATTTT. It yields the protein CASSLPLAGGQADTQYF. V usage is TRBV3-1 (or the pseudogene TRBV3-2) and J usage is TRBJ2-3, with 12 positions matching TRBD2. The CDR3 is 17 amino acids. Germline V CDR1 and CDR2: LGHDT, YNNKEL (reference sequence). Trimming at V came to 4 bases and at J to 4 bases, leaving 9 bases not matched to a gene.

The chain uses TRBV3-1 (or the pseudogene TRBV3-2) and TRBJ2-1, with TRBD2 matching 16 bases. The CDR3 extends over 14 amino acids. V shed 3 bases and J 14 bases; nucleotides not matched to a gene: 4. The germline CDR1 and CDR2 sequences are LGHDT and YNNKEL (reference sequence). This CDR3 reads CASSQGLAGGREFF. Here the CDR3 DNA reads TGTGCCAGCAGCCAGGGACTAGCGGGGGGGAGAGAGTTCTTC.

This clone has a single count. The gene calls are TRBV2 and TRBJ2-3, with 9 bases that match TRBD2. V lost 7 bases and J lost 5; bases outside the gene matches: 10. The CDR3 contains 15 residues. Germline V gene sequence: CDR1 SNHLY, CDR2 FYNNEI. CDR3 sequence (DNA): TGTGCCAGCAATATGCGGGGGGGCCAAGAAGATACGCAGTATTTT. It yields the protein CASNMRGGQEDTQYF.

The chain couples TRBV6-5 to TRBJ2-1; possibly TRBD1 for D (7 bases). Germline V gives CDR1 MNHEY, CDR2 SVGAGI. The CDR3 has 12 residues. The V gene lost 8 bases and the J gene lost 9 bases, with 14 bases spanning the gap. The CDR3 nucleotides are TGTGCCAGCGACAGGGAAGCGGGTGAGCAGTTCTTC. Translating gives CASDREAGEQFF.

The chain carries TRBV5-1 and TRBJ2-7, with TRBD1 matching over 7 bases. Germline CDR1 is SGHRS and CDR2 is YFSETQ. The trim removed 2 bases at V and 2 bases at J, leaving 13 bases unmatched. The CDR3 contains 17 residues. The DNA for the CDR3 is TGCGCCAGCAGCTTAGGGGACAGCCACATTTTTCCCTACGAGCAGTACTTC. Amino acid sequence: CASSLGDSHIFPYEQYF.

The rearrangement joins TRBV3-1 (or the pseudogene TRBV3-2) to TRBJ2-1, with TRBD2 matching over 12 bases. This CDR3 region has 15 residues. The V segment lost 4 bases and the J segment 6 bases; nucleotides outside the gene matches: 4. Germline CDR1 is LGHDT and CDR2 is YNNKEL (reference sequence). The CDR3 protein is CASSPTSGGGNEQFF. Written as DNA, the CDR3 is TGTGCCAGCAGCCCGACTAGCGGGGGTGGCAATGAGCAGTTCTTC.

The V gene is TRBV9, the J gene TRBJ2-2, with D hard to call. With 0 bases removed from V and 0 bases from J, the gap between germline ends came to 3 bases. The germline V gene has CDR1 SGDLS and CDR2 YYNGEE. CDR3 length: 14 amino acids. The CDR3, as DNA: TGTGCCAGCAGCGTAGCAGCGAACACCGGGGAGCTGTTTTTT. Amino acid sequence: CASSVAANTGELFF.